These 32 T cell receptor beta chains share one sample of origin, sequenced in a study of patients with pleural tuberculosis. TCRdb processed the reads anew with MiXCR; each CDR3 protein has one entry. The sample contains nearly 30,000 distinct CDR3 sequences, roughly 18% of which appear only once. Sequencing was done on a sample of peripheral blood. These receptors were collected from a human donor with pleural tuberculosis.

Many counts were recorded for this clonotype. The chain combines TRBV30 with TRBJ2-3; D unresolved. The CDR3 length is 16 residues. CDR1 GTSNPN and CDR2 SVGIG come from the germline V gene (reference sequence). V lost 5 bases and J lost 0, with 18 bases in between. The CDR3 loop is CAWETPTRASTDTQYF. The CDR3 region has the DNA TGTGCCTGGGAAACTCCGACCAGAGCTAGCACAGATACGCAGTATTTT.

This clonotype was observed at least ten times. The J gene is TRBJ2-7, the V gene TRBV2, with 7 bases matching TRBD1. Germline V CDR1 and CDR2: SNHLY, FYNNEI. The CDR3 is made up of 14 amino acids. Trimming removed 4 bases from V and 3 bases from J; junction bases left unmatched: 6. DNA of the CDR3: TGTGCCAGCAGTGTCCCCGGACAGGACTACGAGCAGTACTTC. This codes for CASSVPGQDYEQYF. Full variable domain (remainder filled in from reference TRBV2 and TRBJ2-7): EPEVTQTPSHQVTQMGQEVILRCVPISNHLYFYWYRQILGQKVEFLVSFYNNEISEKSEIFDDQFSVERPDGSNFTLKIRSTKLEDSAMYFCASSVPGQDYEQYFGPGTRLTVT.

This clonotype was seen many times. V usage is TRBV6-6 and J usage is TRBJ2-7; no clear D. Germline lookup yields CDR1 MNHNY and CDR2 SVGAGI (reference sequence). V was pared by 0 bases and J by 4 bases, with 13 bases between. The CDR3 has 15 residues. The CDR3 DNA follows: TGTGCCAGCAGTTACTCGGTGTCACAGACTTACGAGCAGTACTTC. This translates into CASSYSVSQTYEQYF.

This clonotype qualifies as medium-sized. The rearrangement links TRBV20-1 to TRBJ1-1; D remains ambiguous. Per the germline V gene, CDR1 is DFQATT and CDR2 is SNEGSKA (reference sequence). V gave up 0 bases and J gave up 8 bases, with 16 bases separating them. The CDR3 covers 14 residues. The CDR3 coding sequence is TGCAGTGCTAGAGATCGAGGGAACCGGGGAGAAGCTTTCTTT. Its translation: CSARDRGNRGEAFF.

In this sample, this clonotype turned up many times. The chain combines TRBV11-1 with TRBJ1-1, with D perhaps matching TRBD1 (6 bases). Germline loops: CDR1 SGHAT, CDR2 FQDESV (reference sequence). Trimming removed 4 bases from V and 3 bases from J, with 15 bases in between. This CDR3 comprises 15 residues. The CDR3 loop is CASSSSGASDTEAFF. CDR3 DNA sequence: TGTGCCAGCAGCTCTTCAGGGGCCTCGGACACTGAAGCTTTCTTT. Full variable domain (missing parts from reference TRBV11-1 and TRBJ1-1): EAEVAQSPRYKITEKSQAVAFWCDPISGHATLYWYRQILGQGPELLVQFQDESVVDDSQLPKDRFSAERLKGVDSTLKIQPAELGDSAMYLCASSSSGASDTEAFFGQGTRLTVV.

Many counts were recorded for this clonotype. The gene calls are TRBV6-1 and TRBJ1-1; no clear D. V was pared by 4 bases and J by 1 base, with 7 bases between. The CDR3 is 13 residues long. From germline, CDR1 is MNHNS and CDR2 SASEGT. As DNA, the CDR3 is TGTGCCAGCAGTGTCCCGGGGAACACTGAAGCTTTCTTT. This encodes CASSVPGNTEAFF.

This chain uses TRBV5-6 with TRBJ2-5, with a weak D call TRBD1 (5 bases). V was clipped by 4 bases and J by 7 bases, with 14 bases between them. The length of the CDR3 is 13 residues. Germline assignment: CDR1 SGHDT and CDR2 YYEEEE. CDR3 sequence: CASSRDSYGTQYF. The CDR3 nucleotides are TGTGCCAGCAGCCGTGACAGTTACGGGACCCAGTACTTC.

This clonotype occurred many times. CDR3 nucleotides: TGTGCCAGCAGCTTAAGTGGCTACGAGCAGTACTTC. It translates to CASSLSGYEQYF. The chain couples TRBV7-9 to TRBJ2-7; D gene uncertain. The V gene lost 2 bases and the J gene lost 3 bases, with 5 bases spanning the gap. The CDR3 length is 12 residues. Looked up from germline, CDR1 is SEHNR and CDR2 is FQNEAQ (reference sequence).

This clonotype was seen at least ten times. This sequence joins TRBV29-1 and TRBJ2-1; 8 bases line up with TRBD2. CDR3 length: 14 residues. V lost 4 bases, J lost 6 bases, and 8 bases stayed unmatched. CDR1 is SQVTM, CDR2 ANQGSEA, per germline. Here the CDR3 DNA reads TGCAGCGTTGTCAAGCGGGAGAGGGGCAATGAGCAGTTCTTC. Its translation: CSVVKRERGNEQFF.

V gene TRBV30 combines with J gene TRBJ1-1; the D is unclear. CDR1 is GTSNPN and CDR2 is SVGIG in the germline V gene (reference sequence). This CDR3 has 13 amino acids. V dropped 0 bases and J dropped 0 bases, with 5 bases sitting between them. DNA of the CDR3: TGTGCCTGGAGTGTAGAGGTGAACACTGAAGCTTTCTTT. Translation: CAWSVEVNTEAFF.

This clonotype was seen at least ten times. The CDR3 nucleotides are TGCAGTGCTAGGGACGGATCCTACGAGCAGTACTTC. Translating it yields CSARDGSYEQYF. J is TRBJ2-7 and V is TRBV20-1; D uncertain. The CDR3 is 12 amino acids. CDR1 is DFQATT and CDR2 is SNEGSKA in the germline V gene (reference sequence). V was trimmed by 3 bases and J by 1 base, leaving 7 bases between them.

This chain connects TRBV27 to TRBJ2-1; TRBD2 agrees at 10 bases. This CDR3 comprises 14 residues. Germline trimming cut 4 bases from V and 8 bases from J; bases unmatched to any gene: 5. CDR1 is MNHEY and CDR2 is SMNVEV in the germline V gene (reference sequence). The CDR3: CASSWIAGGYEQFF. The CDR3 DNA is TGTGCCAGCAGTTGGATAGCGGGAGGATATGAGCAGTTCTTC.

This clonotype is labeled medium-sized. The chain carries TRBV6-1 and TRBJ1-1, with D hard to call. Trimming stripped 5 bases from V and 5 bases from J, with 12 bases between. Germline CDR1 and CDR2: MNHNS and SASEGT. This CDR3 spans 13 amino acids. Here the CDR3 reads CASSQVRYTEAFF. CDR3 bases: TGTGCCAGCAGTCAAGTGAGGTATACTGAAGCTTTCTTT.

This clonotype was seen repeatedly, ten times or more. V usage is TRBV28 and J usage is TRBJ1-1, with a possible D match to TRBD1 (5 bases). From germline, CDR1 is MDHEN and CDR2 SYDVKM. V lost 8 bases to trimming and J lost 7 bases, with 14 bases between them. The CDR3 spans 12 residues. CDR3 bases: TGTGCCAGCCTTTACCAGGGTCGTGAAGCTTTCTTT. Translated, it gives CASLYQGREAFF.

Many counts were recorded for this clonotype. The chain couples TRBV12-3 or TRBV12-4 to TRBJ1-3, with 7 bases aligning to TRBD1. J lost 0 bases, V lost 6 bases, and 8 bases had no gene match. The CDR3 contains 16 residues. The DNA for the CDR3 is TGTGCCAGCAGAGACCTCAGGGGGACCTCTGGAAACACCATATATTTT. Its translation: CASRDLRGTSGNTIYF.

Regarding this clonotype: Just one base apart from a much larger clone, this may be a read error. This chain links TRBV29-1 with TRBJ1-1, with 7 bases identical to TRBD1. The germline gives CDR1 SQVTM, CDR2 ANQGSEA. The CDR3 is made up of 14 amino acids. CDR3 region: CGVVGTALNTEAFF. As DNA, the CDR3 is TGCGGCGTTGTAGGGACAGCACTGAACACTGAAGCTTTCTTT.

Ten or more counts support this clonotype. This chain joins TRBV18 and TRBJ1-6; tentative D call: TRBD1 (6 bases). This CDR3 is 15 amino acids long. CDR1 and CDR2 (germline): KGHSH, LQKENI. V lost 1 base and J lost 7, with 11 bases in between. The CDR3 nucleotides are TGTGCCAGCTCACCACGACAGGATAAGAATTCACCCCTCCACTTT. Its protein is CASSPRQDKNSPLHF. Looking up the rest from reference TRBV18 and TRBJ1-6 gives the full variable domain: NAGVMQNPRHLVRRRGQEARLRCSPMKGHSHVYWYRQLPEEGLKFMVYLQKENIIDESGMPKERFSAEFPKEGPSILRIQQVVRGDSAAYFCASSPRQDKNSPLHFGNGTRLTVT.

Many counts were recorded for this clonotype. The chain recombines TRBV10-1 with TRBJ2-4; D may be TRBD1 (5 bases). CDR3 size: 19 residues. V was shortened by 2 bases and J by 3 bases, with 23 bases between the two germline ends. CDR1 is WNHNN, CDR2 SYGVQD, per germline (reference sequence). The CDR3 nucleotides are TGCGCCAGCAGTGAGCGGTTGGGCAGGGTTCTGTCTGGCAAAAACATTCAGTACTTC. It translates to CASSERLGRVLSGKNIQYF.

In this sample, this clonotype turned up many times. The chain joins TRBV20-1 to TRBJ2-1; the D gene is possibly TRBD1 (5 bases). From germline, CDR1 is DFQATT and CDR2 SNEGSKA (reference sequence). The CDR3 is 14 residues long. V lost 3 bases and J lost 1, with 10 bases in between. In DNA form, the CDR3 reads TGCAGTGCTAGCCAAGGGGCGTCCTACAATGAGCAGTTCTTC. Translating it yields CSASQGASYNEQFF.

At least ten counts were recorded for this clonotype. This chain links TRBV7-2 with TRBJ2-7; 7 bases align to TRBD1. From germline, CDR1 is SGHTA and CDR2 FQGNSA. The J segment lost 5 bases and the V segment lost 7 bases, leaving 5 bases of the junction unmatched. This CDR3 has 12 amino acids. The CDR3 DNA reads TGTGCCAGCACCAATACAGGGGACGAGCAGTACTTC. Translation: CASTNTGDEQYF.

This clonotype was found many times. This rearrangement joins TRBV18 to TRBJ1-1; D gene unclear. The CDR3 has 15 residues. Germline V gives CDR1 KGHSH, CDR2 LQKENI. The V end lost 5 bases, the J end lost 1 base, and 14 bases lay between the germline ends. CDR3 in amino acids: CASSGTVGSNTEAFF. Written as DNA, the CDR3 is TGTGCCAGCTCAGGAACTGTCGGGTCGAACACTGAAGCTTTCTTT.

A word on this clonotype: A much larger clone is a single base away; this may be a read error. The genes are TRBV5-6 and TRBJ2-1; 9 nucleotides align to TRBD1. The J segment lost 5 bases and the V segment lost 3 bases, leaving 9 bases of the junction unmatched. This CDR3 is built from 16 residues. Looked up from germline, CDR1 is SGHDT and CDR2 is YYEEEE. The CDR3 nucleotides read TGTGCCAGCAGCTACTTGACAGGGGGGAGCCACAATGAGCAGTTCTTC. Its protein product is CASSYLTGGSHNEQFF.

This clonotype counts as medium-sized (0.01 to 0.1%). The chain carries TRBV28 and TRBJ1-4, with D perhaps matching TRBD1 (6 bases). This CDR3 is 16 amino acids long. Germline lookup yields CDR1 MDHEN and CDR2 SYDVKM. The V and J ends lost 5 bases and 6 bases respectively, with 19 bases between them. The CDR3 region has the DNA TGTGCCAGCAGTGCATCGCGGACAGTTTGGGATGAAAAACTGTTTTTT. This encodes CASSASRTVWDEKLFF.

This clonotype has at least ten counts. V gene TRBV6-2 or TRBV6-3 combines with J gene TRBJ2-2; the D is unclear. CDR3 size: 17 residues. Germline V gene lookup returns CDR1 MNHEY and CDR2 SVGEGT. With 0 bases removed from V and 0 bases from J, the gap between germline ends came to 11 bases. The CDR3 protein is CASSYSVRSANTGELFF. The CDR3 DNA sequence: TGTGCCAGCAGTTACTCGGTGCGTTCCGCGAACACCGGGGAGCTGTTTTTT.

This chain links TRBV28 with TRBJ1-1; TRBD1 is a possible D gene (5 bases). Per the germline V gene, CDR1 is MDHEN and CDR2 is SYDVKM. The CDR3 spans 14 residues. Between the trimmed V and J ends, which lost 6 bases and 3 bases, there was a span of 14 bases. The CDR3 region is CASSSGAGYTEAFF. CDR3 nucleotides: TGTGCCAGCAGCTCCGGGGCAGGATACACTGAAGCTTTCTTT.

This clonotype was detected many times. This sequence joins TRBV7-2 and TRBJ1-1, with no clear D. This CDR3 is built from 13 residues. Trimming removed 1 base from V and 6 bases from J, with 9 bases in between. Germline V CDR1 and CDR2: SGHTA, FQGNSA. The CDR3, as DNA: TGTGCCAGCAGCTTAGGGAGGGTATCTGAAGCTTTCTTT. Translation gives CASSLGRVSEAFF. Combining the CDR3 with reference TRBV7-2 and TRBJ1-1 gives the whole variable domain GAGVSQSPSNKVTEKGKDVELRCDPISGHTALYWYRQSLGQGLEFLIYFQGNSAPDKSGLPSDRFSAERTGGSVSTLTIQRTQQEDSAVYLCASSLGRVSEAFFGQGTRLTVV.

This clonotype was recorded many times. This chain joins TRBV9 and TRBJ1-1; 7 bases agree with TRBD1. The CDR3 is made up of 17 amino acids. V gave up 4 bases and J gave up 2 bases; unmatched junction bases: 14. Looked up from germline, CDR1 is SGDLS and CDR2 is YYNGEE. This CDR3 is CASSPGGTATFNTEAFF. The CDR3 region has the DNA TGTGCCAGCAGCCCAGGAGGGACAGCAACTTTTAACACTGAAGCTTTCTTT.

This clonotype occurred many times. V gene TRBV28 combines with J gene TRBJ1-2, with TRBD1 identical over 7 bases. Trimming took 5 bases from V and 5 from J; bases not matched to a gene: 8. The CDR3 contains 14 residues. Germline-derived CDR1 and CDR2 are MDHEN and SYDVKM. The DNA for the CDR3 is TGTGCCAGCAGTACCCGGGACAGCCGTTATGGCTACACCTTC. This translates into CASSTRDSRYGYTF.

In its sample, this clonotype was seen many times. The V and J genes are TRBV28 and TRBJ2-6; D may be TRBD2 (6 bases). Trimming took off 5 bases at V and 3 bases at J, with 14 bases between the two ends. Per germline, CDR1 MDHEN and CDR2 SYDVKM. This CDR3 is built from 16 residues. DNA of the CDR3: TGTGCCAGCAGTCCCCCGGGAGTTCGTGGGGCCAACGTCCTGACTTTC. Its protein product is CASSPPGVRGANVLTF.

This clonotype was detected many times. CDR3 amino acids: CASRPSFGEQFF. Written as DNA, the CDR3 is TGTGCCAGCAGGCCCTCTTTCGGTGAGCAGTTCTTC. The chain carries TRBV6-1 and TRBJ2-1; D call uncertain. Germline CDR1 is MNHNS and CDR2 is SASEGT. CDR3 size: 12 residues. V was cut by 6 bases and J by 9 bases, with 12 bases left in between.

The rearrangement uses TRBV15 and TRBJ1-1, with 7 bases that match TRBD1. The CDR3 has 14 amino acids. V dropped 3 bases and J dropped 4; count of bases not matched to a gene: 5. Germline assignment: CDR1 LNHNV and CDR2 YYDKDF (reference sequence). This chain's CDR3 is CATSSSAGGTEAFF. CDR3 DNA sequence: TGTGCCACCAGCAGCTCCGCAGGGGGCACTGAAGCTTTCTTT.

In its sample, this clonotype was seen a few times. This sequence may be a read error, since a much larger clone differs from it by one base. This chain joins TRBV20-1 and TRBJ1-2; no definite D call. This CDR3 comprises 13 residues. Trimming took off 5 bases at V and 4 bases at J, with 14 bases between the two ends. Germline CDR1 and CDR2: DFQATT and SNEGSKA (reference sequence). CDR3 region: CSAALEGLYGYTF. Here the CDR3 DNA reads TGCAGTGCTGCGTTGGAGGGTCTCTATGGCTACACCTTC.